Below, 2 T cell receptor beta chains from the same sample are listed, as sequenced in a study of blood T cell repertoires in COVID-19. The repertoire was sequenced with immunoSEQ multiplex PCR; TCRdb's copy has only in-frame clones and lacks some. Of around 340,000 clones listed, roughly 90% are singletons. Material for sequencing was peripheral blood. Source of these receptors: a woman in her sixties with COVID-19, enrolled during active disease.

This chain connects TRBV19 to TRBJ1-3; D might be TRBD1 (5 bases). The CDR3 consists of 14 residues. Trimming stripped 5 bases from V and 3 bases from J, with 11 bases between. Germline V gives CDR1 LNHDA, CDR2 SQIVND (reference sequence). CDR3 bases: TGTGCCAGTAGTCCGGGACTGAATGGAAACACCATATATTTT. The encoded protein is CASSPGLNGNTIYF.

This clone has a single count. V is TRBV7-2 and J is TRBJ2-3; D gene ambiguous. Looked up from germline, CDR1 is SGHTA and CDR2 is FQGNSA. V was trimmed by 7 bases and J by 6 bases, leaving 14 bases between them. This CDR3 is 13 amino acids long. DNA of the CDR3: TGTGCCAGCAAATGGTACTACTTGGATACGCAGTATTTT. Its protein product is CASKWYYLDTQYF.